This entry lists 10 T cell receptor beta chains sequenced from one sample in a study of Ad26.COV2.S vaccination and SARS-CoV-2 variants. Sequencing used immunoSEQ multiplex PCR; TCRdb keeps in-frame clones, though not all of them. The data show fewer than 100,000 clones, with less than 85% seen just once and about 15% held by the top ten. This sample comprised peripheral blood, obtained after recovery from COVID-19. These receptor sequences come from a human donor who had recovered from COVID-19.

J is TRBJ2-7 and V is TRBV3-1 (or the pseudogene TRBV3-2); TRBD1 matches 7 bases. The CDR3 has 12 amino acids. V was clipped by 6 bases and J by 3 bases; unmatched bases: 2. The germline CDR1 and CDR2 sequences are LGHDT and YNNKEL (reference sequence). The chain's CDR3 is CASSHRGYEQYF. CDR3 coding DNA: TGTGCCAGCAGTCACAGGGGCTACGAGCAGTACTTC.

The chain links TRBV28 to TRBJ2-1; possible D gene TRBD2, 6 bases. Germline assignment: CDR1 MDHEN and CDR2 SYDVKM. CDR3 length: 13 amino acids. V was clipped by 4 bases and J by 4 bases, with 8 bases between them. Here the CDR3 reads CASSSGLYNEQFF. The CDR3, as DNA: TGTGCCAGCAGTTCGGGACTTTACAATGAGCAGTTCTTC.

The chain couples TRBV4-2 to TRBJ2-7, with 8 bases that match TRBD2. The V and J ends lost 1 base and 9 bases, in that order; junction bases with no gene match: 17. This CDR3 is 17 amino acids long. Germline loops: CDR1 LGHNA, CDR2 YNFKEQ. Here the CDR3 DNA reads TGTGCCAGCAGCCAAGCCAATAGCGGGTCCCCCGGGGGGGGGCAGTACTTC. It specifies CASSQANSGSPGGGQYF.

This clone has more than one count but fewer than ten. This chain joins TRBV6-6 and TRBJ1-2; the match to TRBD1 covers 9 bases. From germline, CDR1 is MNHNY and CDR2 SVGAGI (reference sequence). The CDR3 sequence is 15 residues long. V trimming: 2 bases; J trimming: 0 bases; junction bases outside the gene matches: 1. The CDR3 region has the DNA TGTGCCAGCAGTTACGGGACAGGGCCTAACTATGGCTACACCTTC. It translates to CASSYGTGPNYGYTF.

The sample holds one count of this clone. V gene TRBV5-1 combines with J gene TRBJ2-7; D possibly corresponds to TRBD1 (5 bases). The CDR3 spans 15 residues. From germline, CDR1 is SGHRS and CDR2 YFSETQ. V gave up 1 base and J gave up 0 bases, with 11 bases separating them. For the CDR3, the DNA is TGCGCCAGCAGCTTGTCCAGGACACTCTCCTACGAGCAGTACTTC. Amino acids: CASSLSRTLSYEQYF.

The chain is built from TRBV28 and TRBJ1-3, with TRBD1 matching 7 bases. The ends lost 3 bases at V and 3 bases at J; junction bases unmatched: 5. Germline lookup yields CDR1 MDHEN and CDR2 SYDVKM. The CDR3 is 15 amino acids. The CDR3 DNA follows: TGTGCCAGCAGTTTGACCCCAGGGGGTGGAAACACCATATATTTT. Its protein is CASSLTPGGGNTIYF. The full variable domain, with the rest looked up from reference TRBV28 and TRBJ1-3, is DVKVTQSSRYLVKRTGEKVFLECVQDMDHENMFWYRQDPGLGLRLIYFSYDVKMKEKGDIPEGYSVSREKKERFSLILESASTNQTSMYLCASSLTPGGGNTIYFGEGSWLTVV.

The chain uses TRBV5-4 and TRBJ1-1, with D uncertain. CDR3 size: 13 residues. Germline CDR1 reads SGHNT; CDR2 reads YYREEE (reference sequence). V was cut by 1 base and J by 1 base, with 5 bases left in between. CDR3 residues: CASSLKRNTEAFF. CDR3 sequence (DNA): TGTGCCAGCAGCTTGAAAAGGAACACTGAAGCTTTCTTT.

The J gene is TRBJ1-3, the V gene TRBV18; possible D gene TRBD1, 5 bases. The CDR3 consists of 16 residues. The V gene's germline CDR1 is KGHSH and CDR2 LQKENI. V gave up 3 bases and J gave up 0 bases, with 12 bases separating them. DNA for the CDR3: TGTGCCAGCTCACCGAACACAGGACTCTCTGGAAACACCATATATTTT. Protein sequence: CASSPNTGLSGNTIYF.

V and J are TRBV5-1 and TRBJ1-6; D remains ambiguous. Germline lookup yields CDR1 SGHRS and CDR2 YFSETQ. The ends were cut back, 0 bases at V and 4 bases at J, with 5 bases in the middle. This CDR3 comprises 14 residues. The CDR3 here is CASSLELYNSPLHF. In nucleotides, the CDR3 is TGCGCCAGCAGCTTGGAATTGTATAATTCACCCCTCCACTTT. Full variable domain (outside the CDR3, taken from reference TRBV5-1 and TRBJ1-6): KAGVTQTPRYLIKTRGQQVTLSCSPISGHRSVSWYQQTPGQGLQFLFEYFSETQRNKGNFPGRFSGRQFSNSRSEMNVSTLELGDSALYLCASSLELYNSPLHFGNGTRLTVT.

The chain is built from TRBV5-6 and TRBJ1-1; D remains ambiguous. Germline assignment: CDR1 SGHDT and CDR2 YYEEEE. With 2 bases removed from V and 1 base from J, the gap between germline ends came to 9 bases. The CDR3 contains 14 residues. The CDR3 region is CASSFGLGNTEAFF. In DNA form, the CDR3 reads TGTGCCAGCAGCTTTGGGCTTGGGAACACTGAAGCTTTCTTT.